This T cell receptor beta chain stems from a study of neurological immune-mediated disorders. The CDR3 is 13 amino acids. Germline trimming cut 5 bases from V and 4 bases from J; bases unmatched to any gene: 4. Germline CDR1 MNHEY, CDR2 SVGEGT. TCRdb reprocessed the 5' RACE reads with MiXCR, giving one entry per CDR3 protein. The data hold 60,000 to 85,000 distinct CDR3 sequences, with around 5.2% observed a single time. Study observations and caveats: Neither clinical nor MRI features were found to be associated with the multiple sclerosis repertoire cluster. Expanded clones shared no identical CDR3 amino acid sequences across subjects, which suggested private TCR-beta repertoires in all groups.

This clonotype was seen at least ten times. The target antigen is unknown. The V gene is TRBV6-2 or TRBV6-3, the J gene TRBJ2-7; 8 bases fit TRBD1. The TCR sequence derives from a man aged 18 to 30 with multiple sclerosis. The sequenced sample was PBMCs. The CDR3 reads CASSPRGLYEQYF. The CDR3 DNA reads TGTGCCAGCAGTCCCAGGGGGCTGTACGAGCAGTACTTC.